This entry is about one TCR beta chain. Antigen specificity is unknown. The CDR3 covers 14 residues. Germline CDR1 MNHNY, CDR2 SVGAGI (reference sequence). Trimming pared 6 bases from V and 14 bases from J, leaving 20 bases between. Regarding treatment: oral pan-JAK inhibitor, 5-10 mg twice daily. Lesional scalp punch biopsies and peripheral blood came from alopecia areata patients. In each case, RNA was isolated and then reverse transcribed into cDNA as the sequencing template. Measured with immunoSEQ multiplex PCR; TCRdb has only the in-frame clones, and not every one. The sample lists roughly 200,000 clones; around 60% were seen once. The source of the sample is a study of CD8+ T cells in alopecia areata. Study summary: Tofacitinib was given for 6 to 18 months, then stopped for 6 months. The study's findings and limits: Among the 100 top clones, expanded CD8+ clones, like scalp clonality, were significantly decreased by tofacitinib.

This rearrangement joins TRBV6-6 to TRBJ1-6; D may be TRBD1 (6 bases). The material sequenced was CD4+ T cells sorted from blood, taken at week 4, from a patient treated with tofacitinib. The receptor comes from a human donor with alopecia areata. CDR3 nucleotides: TGTGCCAGCAGCCTCGGGACACCCAGTCCGGCCCTCCACTTT. Protein product: CASSLGTPSPALHF.